The clone carrying this T cell receptor (beta chain) occurred many times. With 5 bases removed from V and 1 base from J, the gap between germline ends came to 6 bases. Germline lookup yields CDR1 DFQATT and CDR2 SNEGSKA (reference sequence). The CDR3 has 11 amino acids. Sample time point: blood at routine non-recurrence follow-up after resection. The sample belongs to a study of spatial heterogeneity in lung cancer. In TCRdb, the 5' RACE reads were re-called with MiXCR into one record per CDR3 protein. Of under 25,000 distinct CDR3 sequences listed, over 8% are singletons. The V call is TRBV20-1, the J call TRBJ2-7; D tentatively fits TRBD1 or TRBD2 (5 bases each). This receptor was obtained from a female donor with early-stage non-small cell lung cancer. This material consisted of PBMCs, taken at follow-up. The CDR3 DNA reads as TGCAGTGCTGGGACGTCCTACGAGCAGTACTTC. As protein: CSAGTSYEQYF.